This TCR beta chain was retrieved from a study of T cells in women clearing cervical HPV infection. Deletions cut 4 bases from V and 0 bases from J, with 9 bases between. The germline gives CDR1 SGHRS, CDR2 YFSETQ. This CDR3 spans 14 amino acids. Details on this clone: The read comes to an end 3 residues before the CDR3 does, leaving the germline J gene to fill in the end.

Clones were sequenced by immunoSEQ multiplex PCR, and TCRdb holds only the in-frame ones, with some missing. This table lists 30,000 to 35,000 clones. V usage is TRBV5-1 and J usage is TRBJ2-3; D gene ambiguous. The clonotype was recovered from a woman between 18 and 69 years old with a cervical HPV16 infection that either progressed to CIN3+ or cleared (not recorded which). The material sequenced was blood buffy coat. The CDR3 spells CASSLLSSTDTQYF. The DNA read from the CDR3 is TGCGCCAGCAGCCTCCTATCTAGCACAGATACG.